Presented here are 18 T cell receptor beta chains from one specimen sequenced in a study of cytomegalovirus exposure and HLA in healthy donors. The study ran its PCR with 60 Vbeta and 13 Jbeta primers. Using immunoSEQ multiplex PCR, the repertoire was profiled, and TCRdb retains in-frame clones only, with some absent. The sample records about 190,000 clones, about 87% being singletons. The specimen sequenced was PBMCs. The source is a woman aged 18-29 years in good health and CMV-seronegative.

The CDR3 loop is CASSGQVDGYTF. CDR3 nucleotides: TGTGCCAGCAGTGGACAGGTTGATGGCTACACCTTC. The rearrangement uses TRBV6-1 and TRBJ1-2; D is perhaps TRBD1 (6 bases). Germline V CDR1 and CDR2: MNHNS, SASEGT. The CDR3 runs 12 residues. V gave up 4 bases and J gave up 6 bases, with 9 bases separating them.

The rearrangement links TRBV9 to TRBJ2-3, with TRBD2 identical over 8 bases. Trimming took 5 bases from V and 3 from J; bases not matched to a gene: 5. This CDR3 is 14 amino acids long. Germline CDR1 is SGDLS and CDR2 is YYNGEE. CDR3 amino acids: CASSPGTRTDTQYF. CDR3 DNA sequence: TGTGCCAGCAGTCCCGGGACTAGAACAGATACGCAGTATTTT.

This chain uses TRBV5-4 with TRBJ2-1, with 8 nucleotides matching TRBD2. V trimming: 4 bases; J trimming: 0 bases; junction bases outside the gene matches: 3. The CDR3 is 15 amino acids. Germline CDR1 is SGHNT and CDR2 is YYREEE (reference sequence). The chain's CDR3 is CASSVSGSSYNEQFF. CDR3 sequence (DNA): TGTGCCAGCAGCGTAAGCGGGAGCTCCTACAATGAGCAGTTCTTC.

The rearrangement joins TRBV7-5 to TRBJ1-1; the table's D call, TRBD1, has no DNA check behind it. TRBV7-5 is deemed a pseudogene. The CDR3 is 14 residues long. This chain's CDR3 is CARTRQGENTEAFF. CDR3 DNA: TGTGCCAGAACCCGACAGGGGGAGAACACTGAAGCTTTCTTT.

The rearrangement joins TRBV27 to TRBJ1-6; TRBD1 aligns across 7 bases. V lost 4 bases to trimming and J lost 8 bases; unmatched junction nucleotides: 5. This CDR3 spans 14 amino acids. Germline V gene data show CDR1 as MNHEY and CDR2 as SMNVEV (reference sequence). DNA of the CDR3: TGTGCCAGCAGTTCAAGACAGGGTTATTCACCCCTCCACTTT. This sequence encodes CASSSRQGYSPLHF.

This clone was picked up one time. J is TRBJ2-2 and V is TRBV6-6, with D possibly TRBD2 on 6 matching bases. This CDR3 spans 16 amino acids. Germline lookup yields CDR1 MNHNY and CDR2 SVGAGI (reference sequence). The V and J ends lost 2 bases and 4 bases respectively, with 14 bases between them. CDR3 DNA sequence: TGTGCCAGCAGTTACGGGGACTCCCTTACCACCGGGGAGCTGTTTTTT. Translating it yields CASSYGDSLTTGELFF.

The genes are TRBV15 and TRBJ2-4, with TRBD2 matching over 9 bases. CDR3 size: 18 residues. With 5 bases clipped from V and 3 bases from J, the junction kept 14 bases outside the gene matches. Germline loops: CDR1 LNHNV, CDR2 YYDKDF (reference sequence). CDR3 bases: TGTGCCACCAGCTCCGGCGTCATAGCGGGGGTTGGCAAAAACATTCAGTACTTC. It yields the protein CATSSGVIAGVGKNIQYF. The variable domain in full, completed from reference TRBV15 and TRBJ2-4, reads DAMVIQNPRYQVTQFGKPVTLSCSQTLNHNVMYWYQQKSSQAPKLLFHYYDKDFNNEADTPDNFQSRRPNTSFCFLDIRSPGLGDTAMYLCATSSGVIAGVGKNIQYFGAGTRLSVL.

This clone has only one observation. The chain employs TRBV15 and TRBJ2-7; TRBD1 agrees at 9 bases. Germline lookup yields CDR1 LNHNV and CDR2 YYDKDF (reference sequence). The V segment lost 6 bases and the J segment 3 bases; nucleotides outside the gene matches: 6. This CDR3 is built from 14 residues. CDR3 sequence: CATSRGTGSYEQYF. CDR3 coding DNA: TGTGCCACCAGTAGGGGGACAGGGAGCTACGAGCAGTACTTC.

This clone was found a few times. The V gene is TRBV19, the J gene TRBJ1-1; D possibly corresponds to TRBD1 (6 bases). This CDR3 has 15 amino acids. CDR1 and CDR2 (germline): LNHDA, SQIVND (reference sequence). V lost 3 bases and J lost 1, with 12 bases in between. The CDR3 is CASSIGPRGNTEAFF. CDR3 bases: TGTGCCAGTAGTATTGGCCCCAGGGGGAACACTGAAGCTTTCTTT.

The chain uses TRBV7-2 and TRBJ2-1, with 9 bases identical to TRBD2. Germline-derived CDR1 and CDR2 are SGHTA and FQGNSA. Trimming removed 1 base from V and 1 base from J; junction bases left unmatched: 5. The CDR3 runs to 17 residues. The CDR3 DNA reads TGTGCCAGCAGCTTAGTGGCGGGAGGGCCGTCCTACAATGAGCAGTTCTTC. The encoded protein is CASSLVAGGPSYNEQFF.

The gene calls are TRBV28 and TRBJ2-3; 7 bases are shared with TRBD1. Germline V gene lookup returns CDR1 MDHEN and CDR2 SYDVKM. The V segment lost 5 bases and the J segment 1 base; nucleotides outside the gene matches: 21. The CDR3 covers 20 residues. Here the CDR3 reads CASSPRQGQGSLVGTDTQYF. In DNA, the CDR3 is TGTGCCAGCAGTCCGCGACAGGGTCAGGGTTCTTTAGTGGGCACAGATACGCAGTATTTT.

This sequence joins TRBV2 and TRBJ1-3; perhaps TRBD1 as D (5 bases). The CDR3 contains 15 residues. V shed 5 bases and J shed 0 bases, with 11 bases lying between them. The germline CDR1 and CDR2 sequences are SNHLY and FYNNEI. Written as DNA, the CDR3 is TGTGCCAGCAGTCCAGGGATCAGCTCTGGAAACACCATATATTTT. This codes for CASSPGISSGNTIYF.

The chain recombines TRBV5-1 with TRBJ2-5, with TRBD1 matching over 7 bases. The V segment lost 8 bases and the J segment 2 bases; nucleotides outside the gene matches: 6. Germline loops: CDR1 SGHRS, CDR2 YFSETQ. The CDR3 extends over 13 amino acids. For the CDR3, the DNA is TGCGCCAGTAGAAAGACAGGGCAAGAGACCCAGTACTTC. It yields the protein CASRKTGQETQYF.

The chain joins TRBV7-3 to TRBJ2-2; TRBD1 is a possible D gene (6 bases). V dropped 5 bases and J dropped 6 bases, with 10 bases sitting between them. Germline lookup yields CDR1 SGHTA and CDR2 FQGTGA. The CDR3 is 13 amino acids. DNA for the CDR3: TGTGCCAGCAGCACCCAGGGGCCCGGGGAGCTGTTTTTT. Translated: CASSTQGPGELFF.

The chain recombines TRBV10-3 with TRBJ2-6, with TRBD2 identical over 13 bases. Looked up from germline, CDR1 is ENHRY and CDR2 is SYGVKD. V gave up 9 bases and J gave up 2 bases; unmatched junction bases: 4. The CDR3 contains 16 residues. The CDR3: CAITSGGAPGANVLTF. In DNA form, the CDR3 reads TGTGCCATTACTAGCGGGGGGGCTCCTGGGGCCAACGTCCTGACTTTC.

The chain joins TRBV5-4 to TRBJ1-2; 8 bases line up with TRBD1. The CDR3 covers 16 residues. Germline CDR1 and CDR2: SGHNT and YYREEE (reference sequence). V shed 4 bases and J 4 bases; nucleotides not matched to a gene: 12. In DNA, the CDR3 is TGTGCCAGCAGCCCATGGAGTTCAGGGGGCACCTATGGCTACACCTTC. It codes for CASSPWSSGGTYGYTF.

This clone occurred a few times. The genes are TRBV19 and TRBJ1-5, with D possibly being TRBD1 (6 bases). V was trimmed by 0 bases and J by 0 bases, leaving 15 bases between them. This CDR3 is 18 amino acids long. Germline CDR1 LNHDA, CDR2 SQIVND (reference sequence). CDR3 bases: TGTGCCAGTAGTATAGATCTCAGGACAGTGTATAGCAATCAGCCCCAGCATTTT. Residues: CASSIDLRTVYSNQPQHF.

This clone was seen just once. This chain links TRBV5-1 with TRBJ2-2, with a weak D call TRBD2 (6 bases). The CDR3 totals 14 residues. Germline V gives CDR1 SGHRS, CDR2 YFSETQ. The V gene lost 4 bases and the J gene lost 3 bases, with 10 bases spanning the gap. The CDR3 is CASSPGGDTGELFF. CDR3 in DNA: TGCGCCAGCAGCCCCGGAGGGGACACCGGGGAGCTGTTTTTT.